The 13 T cell receptor beta chains below were found in one sample sequenced in a study of human T cells and chemical hapten exposure. Treatment reported: therapeutic diphenylcyclopropenone sensitization with weekly scalp DPC. Library preparation tagged each individual cDNA molecule with a unique molecular identifier. In TCRdb, the reads were re-called with MiXCR into one record per CDR3 protein. The profile shows about 2,600 distinct CDR3 sequences, over 35% of them singletons. This specimen was whole blood, taken before DPC sensitization or 2, 6, or about 24 weeks after (not recorded which). Receptor source: an adult with alopecia areata. Some clones in this sample may be carry-over from other donors' samples. This table probably holds off-target reads from a library built for another chain.

The chain is built from TRBV21-1 and TRBJ2-7; the table's D call of TRBD1 was not tested on the DNA. TRBV21-1 is noted as a pseudogene. The CDR3 extends over 12 amino acids. This CDR3 is CASPGQVDEQYV. The CDR3 DNA sequence: TGTGCCAGCCCTGGACAGGTTGACGAGCAGTACGTC.

This clonotype was counted a few times. The V call is TRBV7-9, the J call TRBJ2-3; perhaps TRBD2 as D (5 bases). Per germline, CDR1 SEHNR and CDR2 FQNEAQ (reference sequence). The CDR3 length is 15 residues. Trimming shortened V by 1 base and J by 8 bases, and 16 bases separated the two germline ends. CDR3 nucleotides: TGTGCCAGCAGCTTAGTAGGTACTGTTGGAGGTACGCAGTATTTT. This codes for CASSLVGTVGGTQYF.

The chain couples TRBV11-2 to TRBJ2-1; unclear D gene. Deletions cut 6 bases from V and 8 bases from J, with 14 bases between. The CDR3 contains 13 residues. Looked up from germline, CDR1 is SGHAT and CDR2 is FQNNGV. The CDR3, as DNA: TGTGCCAGCAGGCCCCTTAGCCGGCATGAGCAGTTCTTC. Amino acids: CASRPLSRHEQFF. Complete variable domain (other parts from reference TRBV11-2 and TRBJ2-1): EAGVAQSPRYKIIEKRQSVAFWCNPISGHATLYWYQQILGQGPKLLIQFQNNGVVDDSQLPKDRFSAERLKGVDSTLKIQPAKLEDSAVYLCASRPLSRHEQFFGPGTRLTVL.

This clonotype was observed a few times. The V and J genes are TRBV2 and TRBJ2-7; D is unclear. Germline-derived CDR1 and CDR2 are SNHLY and FYNNEI. Deletions cut 8 bases from V and 6 bases from J, with 11 bases between. This CDR3 comprises 11 residues. CDR3 nucleotide sequence: TGTGCCAGCGAGAGAGCCACCGAGCAGTACGTC. It yields the protein CASERATEQYV.

This chain uses TRBV4-2 with TRBJ2-7, with no clear D. V lost 0 bases to trimming and J lost 4 bases, with 7 bases between them. CDR1 and CDR2 (germline): LGHNA, YNFKEQ. The CDR3 spans 13 residues. CDR3 bases: TGTGCCAGCAGCCAAGATTACGGTTACGAGCAGTACTTC. Protein sequence: CASSQDYGYEQYF.

This chain links TRBV12-3 or TRBV12-4 with TRBJ2-1, with 14 bases aligning to TRBD2. This CDR3 comprises 14 residues. V gave up 6 bases and J gave up 8 bases; unmatched junction bases: 3. In DNA form, the CDR3 reads TGTGCCAGCAGCGGGACTAGCGGGGGAGATGAGCAGTTCTTC. Translating it yields CASSGTSGGDEQFF.

The chain joins TRBV11-2 to TRBJ2-1; D is unresolved. V was clipped by 1 base and J by 4 bases, with 5 bases between them. The CDR3 runs 13 residues. Germline-derived CDR1 and CDR2 are SGHAT and FQNNGV. The CDR3 here is CASSLVNYNEQFF. In DNA form, the CDR3 reads TGTGCCAGCAGCTTAGTAAATTACAATGAGCAGTTCTTC.

The V gene is TRBV11-2, the J gene TRBJ2-5, with a weak D call TRBD2 (6 bases). Germline V gene lookup returns CDR1 SGHAT and CDR2 FQNNGV. Trimming removed 5 bases at V and 5 bases at J, with 18 bases between. This CDR3 region has 15 residues. CDR3 bases: TGTGCCAGCAGCCTCGTCCCGGGGGATCGGGAGACCCAGTACTTC. It is translated as CASSLVPGDRETQYF.

The chain links TRBV7-2 to TRBJ2-5; no clear D gene. The CDR3 has 13 residues. Deletions cut 3 bases from V and 2 bases from J, with 7 bases between. CDR1 is SGHTA, CDR2 FQGNSA, per germline. CDR3 protein: CASSFTRQETQYF. The DNA of the CDR3 is TGTGCCAGCAGCTTTACCCGACAAGAGACCCAGTACTTC. The full variable domain, in which reference TRBV7-2 and TRBJ2-5 provide the parts outside the CDR3, is GAGVSQSPSNKVTEKGKDVELRCDPISGHTALYWYRQSLGQGLEFLIYFQGNSAPDKSGLPSDRFSAERTGGSVSTLTIQRTQQEDSAVYLCASSFTRQETQYFGPGTRLLVL.

The V gene is TRBV20-1, the J gene TRBJ2-3; D is possibly TRBD2 (6 bases). The CDR3 is 15 residues long. Germline V gene lookup returns CDR1 DFQATT and CDR2 SNEGSKA (reference sequence). Between the trimmed V and J ends, which lost 5 bases and 5 bases, there was a span of 20 bases. CDR3 residues: CSAAGTEGRGDTQYF. The CDR3 bases are TGCAGTGCTGCCGGGACTGAAGGCCGTGGAGATACGCAGTATTTT.

The V gene is TRBV12-3 or TRBV12-4, the J gene TRBJ2-2; 8 nucleotides align to TRBD2. The CDR3 length is 14 residues. Trimming took 7 bases from V and 9 from J; bases not matched to a gene: 10. For the CDR3, the DNA is TGTGCCAGCATTGAGCGGGAGAGGTGGCGGGAGCTGTTTTTT. It specifies CASIERERWRELFF.

A few counts support this clonotype. The chain is built from TRBV6-5 and TRBJ2-1; D unclear. Between the trimmed V and J ends, which lost 2 bases and 9 bases, there was a span of 11 bases. Germline lookup yields CDR1 MNHEY and CDR2 SVGAGI. This CDR3 has 13 residues. CDR3 nucleotides: TGTGCCAGCAGTTACGAACATTGGGGTGAGCAGTTCTTC. Protein sequence: CASSYEHWGEQFF.

This clonotype was counted between two and nine times. The genes are TRBV7-6 and TRBJ2-1; TRBD2 matches 11 bases. Germline CDR1 reads SGHVS; CDR2 reads FNYEAQ. The CDR3 length is 16 residues. V shed 5 bases and J 9 bases; nucleotides not matched to a gene: 12. The CDR3 DNA reads TGTGCCAGCAGCCCACTCCTAGCGGGAGGCGAAGGTGAGCAGTTCTTC. Residues: CASSPLLAGGEGEQFF.